This T cell receptor (beta chain) came from a study of T cell responses to AZD1222 COVID-19 vaccine. TCRdb's table, derived via immunoSEQ multiplex PCR, lists solely in-frame clones and lacks some. The table includes around 120,000 clones, 80% to 95% detected once. Trimming stripped 0 bases from V and 4 bases from J, with 13 bases between. The CDR3 sequence is 16 residues long. The germline CDR1 and CDR2 sequences are LNHNV and YYDKDF (reference sequence). Material: peripheral blood, obtained 28 days after the second AZD1222 dose. The sequence was obtained from an adult who received the AZD1222 COVID-19 vaccine. This chain uses TRBV15 with TRBJ1-5; tentatively, D is TRBD1 (5 bases). In DNA form, the CDR3 reads TGTGCCACCAGCAGAGATCTGGCGGGGGGGAATCAGCCCCAGCATTTT. This sequence encodes CATSRDLAGGNQPQHF.